This T cell receptor (beta chain) was documented in a study of T cells expressing NK-cell markers. In the study overall: Among the eight sequenced donors, seven tested HCMV-seropositive and one tested seronegative.

Details on this clonotype: The antigen remains undetermined.

Overall study results and limits: Dominant NKG2C+ clonotype frequencies of roughly 1.0-7.5% of CD8+ T cells were measured in about 6 donors. One observes that, in a handful of donors, these clonotypes were also the leading ones within the CD3+CD56-NKG2C+ fraction.

The TCR beta cDNA came from 5'RACE template switching with UMIs. From the 5' RACE reads, TCRdb lists one entry per CDR3 protein and no DNA. The ten most abundant clones cover roughly 4.2% of a sample with around 260,000 distinct CDR3 sequences. The sequence was collected from a woman aged 18 to 75 in good health. The sequencing input was blood T cells: a sorted CD56 or NKG2C T cell subset, CD4+ or CD8+ T cells, or bulk PBMC T cells (not recorded which).

CDR3: CASSYEAAGSTEQFF. The rearrangement joins TRBV6-5 to TRBJ2-1; absent DNA, TCRdb's TRBD2 call cannot be checked. CDR3 size: 15 residues. From germline, CDR1 is MNHEY and CDR2 SVGAGI.